The source of this TCR beta chain is a study of T cell repertoires in cytomegalovirus infection. TCRdb analysed the reads with MiXCR anew, one entry per CDR3 protein. Of over 100,000 distinct CDR3 sequences listed, about a tenth are singletons. The CDR3 spans 16 residues. Germline V CDR1 and CDR2: WSHSY, SAAADI. J gave up 9 bases and V 3 bases, and 13 bases lay outside the gene matches. Comment on this clonotype: Antigen: not known.

Study findings and constraints: CMV-specific HLA-C-restricted TCR beta clonotypes dominated the ex vivo response.

Sequencing used PBMCs, sequenced either directly or after in vitro stimulation (not recorded which). V gene TRBV10-2 combines with J gene TRBJ2-1, with 8 positions matching TRBD2. The sequence was collected from a human donor in good health (CMV status not recorded). Some clones in this sample may be carry-over from other donors' samples. In nucleotides, the CDR3 is TGCGCCAGCAGTGACACCTCGGGACTAGTCGGGACTGAGCAGTTCTTC. It specifies CASSDTSGLVGTEQFF.